This TCR beta chain was identified in a study of blood T cell repertoires in COVID-19. Turning to the study itself: Acute-phase and convalescent COVID-19 samples originated in the United States, Italy and Spain.

The CDR3 runs to 13 residues. With 1 base removed from V and 7 bases from J, the gap between germline ends came to 10 bases. Germline assignment: CDR1 SGHTA and CDR2 FQGNSA. Comments on this clone: The sample holds other DNA sequences that translate to the same CDR3.

In the study's own analysis: Estimation of nucleated cell counts was performed using reference gene primer amplification. Assay: immunoSEQ multiplex PCR; the TCRdb copy retains only in-frame clones and omits some. That table supplies the V and J calls and clone size; D and trimming were determined from the DNA. The sample has about 260,000 clones; about 85% are singletons. This sequence originates from a man aged 18-30 years with active or convalescent COVID-19. The rearrangement joins TRBV7-2 to TRBJ1-1; D may be TRBD1 (5 bases). The sequencing sample was made of peripheral blood. Written as DNA, the CDR3 is TGTGCCAGCAGCTTAGTGTGGGGCGGTGAAGCTTTCTTT. Protein sequence: CASSLVWGGEAFF.